The rows below give T cell receptor beta chains drawn from one sample of a study of identical twins. MiXCR, applied by TCRdb to the 5' RACE reads, yields one record per CDR3 protein. The data contain some 460,000 distinct CDR3 sequences, approximately 15% of them singletons. This sample also appeared in a second study, on yellow fever vaccine responses in identical twins.

Sample: CD4+ T cells sorted from blood. These receptors were obtained from a woman younger than 30 in good health. CDR3s include the opening cysteine and the closing phenylalanine or tryptophan. Fields, in order: clone size, J gene, V gene, D gene, CDR3 DNA, CDR3 protein. The D gene is left open where the match is weak. Not all rows give a size; the values are once, few, many and, for expanded clones, a class.

few	TRBJ1-5	TRBV12-5	TRBD1	TGTGCTAGTGCCGGGGGACAGCTCAATCAGCCCCAGCATTTT	CASAGGQLNQPQHF
-	TRBJ2-6	TRBV27	-	TGTGCCAGCACTACCTTTCAAACAGGGACTGGGGCCAACGTCCTGACTTTC	CASTTFQTGTGANVLTF
-	TRBJ2-1	TRBV28	TRBD2	TGTGCCAGCAAGACTAGCGGGGGATACAATGAGCAGTTCTTC	CASKTSGGYNEQFF
few	TRBJ2-5	TRBV7-2	-	TGTGCCAGCAGCATTCCCGGGACTGCAGAGACCCAGTACTTC	CASSIPGTAETQYF
-	TRBJ2-3	TRBV12-3/TRBV12-4	TRBD1	TGTGCCAGCAGCTCCCAGGACAGGAGCACAGATACGCAGTATTTT	CASSSQDRSTDTQYF
-	TRBJ2-7	TRBV20-1	TRBD1	TGCAGTAAACAGGGGGACTCCTACGAGCAGTACTTC	CSKQGDSYEQYF
few	TRBJ2-5	TRBV19	-	TGTGCCAGTAGTATAGTCAGGGGATTTGGAGAGACCCAGTACTTC	CASSIVRGFGETQYF
few	TRBJ2-3	TRBV4-3	TRBD1	TGCGCCAGCAGCCAAACGGACAGGGTCAGCACAGATACGCAGTATTTT	CASSQTDRVSTDTQYF
-	TRBJ2-6	TRBV6-2/TRBV6-3	TRBD1	TGTGCCAGCAGCCATTATACAGGGGGCGCAGGCTCTGGGGCCAACGTCCTGACTTTC	CASSHYTGGAGSGANVLTF
many	TRBJ2-2	TRBV5-1	-	TGCGCCAGCAGCTTGGTGGAACCGAACACCGGGGAGCTGTTTTTT	CASSLVEPNTGELFF
-	TRBJ1-1	TRBV18	-	TGTGCCAGCTCACCCTGGGGGGGAGATGAAGCTTTCTTT	CASSPWGGDEAFF
-	TRBJ2-1	TRBV7-9	TRBD2	TGTGCCAGCAGCTTACGTGTAGCGGGGGGCGGTAGGCATGAGCAGTTCTTC	CASSLRVAGGGRHEQFF
many	TRBJ2-7	TRBV10-2	TRBD1	TGCGCCAGCAGTGTGCTACAGGGGGGCGAGCAGTACTTC	CASSVLQGGEQYF
few	TRBJ2-3	TRBV20-1	TRBD2	TGCAGTGCTAGAGAGTTTGGGACTAGCGGGGGAGTAGGGCAGTATTTT	CSAREFGTSGGVGQYF
few	TRBJ1-1	TRBV12-5	TRBD1	TGTGCTAGTGGTTTGACCACCGGGACAGGGGTCGACACTGAAGCTTTCTTT	CASGLTTGTGVDTEAFF
-	TRBJ2-7	TRBV28	-	TGTGCCAGCAGTTTACTGGGACTGACATACGAGCAGTACTTC	CASSLLGLTYEQYF
few	TRBJ2-7	TRBV28	TRBD1	TGTGCCAGCAGTTCACGGACAGGGGTCCACGAGCAGTACTTC	CASSSRTGVHEQYF
-	TRBJ1-2	TRBV6-1	-	TGTGCCAGCATCCCATCAGGGAAAGGTTATGGCTACACCTTC	CASIPSGKGYGYTF
-	TRBJ2-7	TRBV5-1	-	TGCGCCAGCAGCTTCCCTGGCCGTGACGAGCAGTACTTC	CASSFPGRDEQYF
-	TRBJ1-5	TRBV6-1	-	TGTGCCAGCAGTGAAGCGACGGGGGGCGGGCTTCAGCCCCAGCATTTT	CASSEATGGGLQPQHF